The 17 T cell receptor beta chains given below trace back to one sample, sequenced in a study of blood T cell repertoires in COVID-19. Sequencing used immunoSEQ multiplex PCR; TCRdb keeps in-frame clones, though not all of them. The repertoire has more than 300,000 clones, around 90% of them found once; the top ten carry 1.2%. The sequencing sample was made of PBMCs or T cells enriched from blood (not recorded which). These receptors all come from a woman aged 18-35 years who had recovered from COVID-19.

This rearrangement joins TRBV6-5 to TRBJ1-5, with D perhaps TRBD1 (5 bases). V was shortened by 6 bases and J by 4 bases, with 10 bases between the two germline ends. The CDR3 is 13 amino acids. Germline-derived CDR1 and CDR2 are MNHEY and SVGAGI. The CDR3 nucleotides are TGTGCCAGCAGCGACGGGGGTAATCAGCCCCAGCATTTT. It codes for CASSDGGNQPQHF.

V is TRBV30 and J is TRBJ2-5, with 8 bases matching TRBD2. Trimming took 5 bases from V and 0 from J; bases not matched to a gene: 11. There are 16 residues in the CDR3. Germline CDR1 is GTSNPN and CDR2 is SVGIG (reference sequence). For the CDR3, the DNA is TGTGCCTGGGGCCCCCCTTCGGGGGGGGACCAAGAGACCCAGTACTTC. This encodes CAWGPPSGGDQETQYF. The variable domain in full, completed from reference TRBV30 and TRBJ2-5, reads SQTIHQWPATLVQPVGSPLSLECTVEGTSNPNLYWYRQAAGRGLQLLFYSVGIGQISSEVPQNLSASRPQDRQFILSSKKLLLSDSGFYLCAWGPPSGGDQETQYFGPGTRLLVL.

This chain joins TRBV19 and TRBJ1-1; D gene uncertain. The ends were cut back, 5 bases at V and 7 bases at J, with 11 bases in the middle. CDR3 length: 12 amino acids. Germline V lookup: CDR1 LNHDA, CDR2 SQIVND (reference sequence). DNA for the CDR3: TGTGCCAGTAGTCGGCGGGAGAATGAAGCTTTCTTT. This encodes CASSRRENEAFF. The full variable domain, in which reference TRBV19 and TRBJ1-1 provide the parts outside the CDR3, is DGGITQSPKYLFRKEGQNVTLSCEQNLNHDAMYWYRQDPGQGLRLIYYSQIVNDFQKGDIAEGYSVSREKKESFPLTVTSAQKNPTAFYLCASSRRENEAFFGQGTRLTVV.

With regard to this clone: The identical CDR3 is also encoded by other nucleotide sequences in the sample. The gene calls are TRBV19 and TRBJ1-5; D is unresolved. Per germline, CDR1 LNHDA and CDR2 SQIVND (reference sequence). The V and J ends lost 2 bases and 5 bases respectively, with 7 bases between them. The CDR3 is made up of 13 amino acids. Written as DNA, the CDR3 is TGTGCCAGTAGTATATTAGAGGATCAGCCCCAGCATTTT. Translated, it gives CASSILEDQPQHF.

The chain couples TRBV18 to TRBJ1-1; 10 bases are shared with TRBD1. The CDR3 consists of 20 residues. CDR1 KGHSH and CDR2 LQKENI come from the germline V gene. V lost 3 bases, J lost 3 bases, and 19 bases stayed unmatched. The CDR3 reads CASSPRTGGTRERGHTEAFF. CDR3 in DNA: TGTGCCAGCTCACCTCGGACAGGGGGGACGCGGGAACGTGGGCACACTGAAGCTTTCTTT.

The V call is TRBV15, the J call TRBJ2-7, with 7 bases lining up with TRBD1. Trimming took 0 bases from V and 4 from J; bases not matched to a gene: 3. Germline assignment: CDR1 LNHNV and CDR2 YYDKDF (reference sequence). The CDR3 is made up of 14 amino acids. Here the CDR3 DNA reads TGTGCCACCAGCAGAGATAGACAGGGATACGAGCAGTACTTC. Protein: CATSRDRQGYEQYF. The whole variable domain, remainder taken from reference TRBV15 and TRBJ2-7, is DAMVIQNPRYQVTQFGKPVTLSCSQTLNHNVMYWYQQKSSQAPKLLFHYYDKDFNNEADTPDNFQSRRPNTSFCFLDIRSPGLGDTAMYLCATSRDRQGYEQYFGPGTRLTVT.

This chain connects TRBV10-2 to TRBJ1-2, with D uncertain. The CDR3 length is 15 residues. V was cut by 0 bases and J by 2 bases, with 10 bases left in between. CDR1 and CDR2 from the germline V gene are WSHSY and SAAADI. CDR3 DNA: TGCGCCAGCAGTGAGTCGACTCCGGTGAACTATGGCTACACCTTC. Encoded protein: CASSESTPVNYGYTF.

The chain has TRBV7-3 and TRBJ2-1, with TRBD2 identical over 7 bases. The CDR3 has 15 amino acids. V lost 5 bases to trimming and J lost 5 bases; unmatched junction nucleotides: 9. Germline V gives CDR1 SGHTA, CDR2 FQGTGA. The CDR3 is CASSPRTRTDNEQFF. CDR3 nucleotide sequence: TGTGCCAGCAGCCCCCGGACTAGGACCGACAATGAGCAGTTCTTC.

This chain uses TRBV7-2 with TRBJ2-4; 12 bases are shared with TRBD2. Per the germline V gene, CDR1 is SGHTA and CDR2 is FQGNSA. V lost 5 bases, J lost 0 bases, and 2 bases stayed unmatched. CDR3 length: 16 amino acids. As DNA, the CDR3 is TGTGCCAGCAGCCCACTAGCGGGGGGAGCCAAAAACATTCAGTACTTC. This gives the protein CASSPLAGGAKNIQYF.

This clone was detected only a few times. V gene TRBV7-3 combines with J gene TRBJ1-3; a weak D match, TRBD1 (5 bases). Trimming shortened V by 6 bases and J by 10 bases, and 13 bases separated the two germline ends. CDR1 is SGHTA, CDR2 FQGTGA, per germline. The CDR3 contains 12 residues. The CDR3 loop reads CASRINGGTIYF. The CDR3 DNA follows: TGTGCCAGCAGAATAAACGGGGGGACCATATATTTT. Filled out from reference TRBV7-3 and TRBJ1-3, the complete variable domain reads GAGVSQTPSNKVTEKGKYVELRCDPISGHTALYWYRQSLGQGPEFLIYFQGTGAADDSGLPNDRFFAVRPEGSVSTLKIQRTERGDSAVYLCASRINGGTIYFGEGSWLTVV.

The chain employs TRBV6-5 and TRBJ2-5; TRBD1 might be the D (6 bases). Deletions cut 0 bases from V and 1 base from J, with 9 bases between. CDR1 and CDR2 from the germline V gene are MNHEY and SVGAGI. This CDR3 has 15 residues. CDR3 sequence: CASSYSGAFQETQYF. CDR3 sequence (DNA): TGTGCCAGCAGTTACTCGGGGGCCTTCCAAGAGACCCAGTACTTC.

V gene TRBV9 combines with J gene TRBJ1-2; the D gene is possibly TRBD1 (6 bases). The CDR3 runs 17 residues. V lost 0 bases, J lost 4 bases, and 19 bases lay in between. Germline assignment: CDR1 SGDLS and CDR2 YYNGEE. The CDR3 protein is CASSVAQSGDGGYGYTF. The CDR3 DNA is TGTGCCAGCAGCGTAGCTCAGTCAGGGGATGGCGGCTATGGCTACACCTTC.

This clone was observed a handful of times. CDR3 DNA sequence: TGTGCCAGCAGTGAGACAGGGATCTATGGCTACACCTTC. It codes for CASSETGIYGYTF. This rearrangement joins TRBV2 to TRBJ1-2; TRBD1 matches at 7 bases. Germline-derived CDR1 and CDR2 are SNHLY and FYNNEI. V shed 3 bases and J 4 bases; nucleotides not matched to a gene: 2. The CDR3 runs 13 residues.

V and J are TRBV5-1 and TRBJ1-1, with TRBD1 as a possible D gene (6 bases). This CDR3 has 14 residues. Trimming removed 2 bases from V and 8 bases from J, with 16 bases in between. CDR1 and CDR2 (germline): SGHRS, YFSETQ. The CDR3 nucleotides read TGCGCCAGCAGCTTCCCGGACAGCCGAGAAGAAGCTTTCTTT. It translates to CASSFPDSREEAFF.

The chain recombines TRBV7-3 with TRBJ1-5, with TRBD1 matching 9 bases. The length of the CDR3 is 13 residues. Germline lookup yields CDR1 SGHTA and CDR2 FQGTGA. Trimming at V came to 5 bases and at J to 6 bases, leaving 2 bases not matched to a gene. In DNA, the CDR3 is TGTGCCAGCAGCGTGGACAGGGGTCAGCCCCAGCATTTT. Its translation is CASSVDRGQPQHF.

This clone was found once. The chain is built from TRBV6-2 or TRBV6-3 and TRBJ2-4; D gene uncertain. The CDR3 spans 14 residues. Per germline, CDR1 MNHEY and CDR2 SVGEGT. V dropped 0 bases and J dropped 0 bases, with 3 bases sitting between them. The CDR3 bases are TGTGCCAGCAGTTACTCCCTAGCCAAAAACATTCAGTACTTC. Its translation is CASSYSLAKNIQYF.

The chain has TRBV3-1 (or the pseudogene TRBV3-2) and TRBJ1-4; 7 bases are shared with TRBD1. CDR3 length: 16 residues. V shed 1 base and J 7 bases; nucleotides not matched to a gene: 9. Germline V lookup: CDR1 LGHDT, CDR2 YNNKEL (reference sequence). The DNA for the CDR3 is TGTGCCAGCAGCCAAGGGAAGACAGGGTCGAGTGAAAAACTGTTTTTT. Translating it yields CASSQGKTGSSEKLFF.